This T cell receptor beta chain came from a study of a mutant IDH1 vaccine in newly diagnosed glioma. Background on the study: The treated group averaged about 44 years old and was around 62% male, approximately 40% female. Most patients had radiochemotherapy with temozolomide before enrollment; others had one alone. Study findings and constraints: Vaccination induced immune responses in around 94% of patients. Changes in the top peripheral T cell clonotypes seemingly had no bearing on pseudoprogression.

Libraries were prepared by immunoSEQ multiplex PCR; TCRdb keeps only in-frame clonotypes and omits some of them. The sample consists of approximately 52,000 clones, 70% to 80% of them appearing once. Sample time point: baseline, week 1 (first vaccination visit). Stated treatment: pre-vaccination baseline after standard-of-care therapy. To note about this clone: Its antigen is unidentified.

Germline V gene data show CDR1 as MNHNS and CDR2 as SASEGT. This CDR3 is 13 amino acids long. V dropped 6 bases and J dropped 1 base, with 9 bases sitting between them. The sequencing here drew on PBMCs, taken from a glioma patient treated with radiotherapy, temozolomide or both. The chain recombines TRBV6-1 with TRBJ1-1, with D perhaps matching TRBD1 (6 bases). This clonotype was sampled from a woman aged 40 to 49 with glioma. This CDR3 reads CASRTRGNTEAFF. CDR3 nucleotide sequence: TGTGCCAGCAGGACCAGGGGGAACACTGAAGCTTTCTTT.